One and the same sample provided the 21 T cell receptor beta chains below, sequenced in a study of T cell responses to AZD1222 COVID-19 vaccine. TCRdb's table, derived via immunoSEQ multiplex PCR, lists solely in-frame clones and lacks some. The sample consists of 200,000 to 250,000 clones, 90% to 95% of them appearing once. Sequences were derived from peripheral blood, sampled 28 days after the second dose of the MenACWY control vaccine. The receptors were gathered from an adult who received the MenACWY meningococcal vaccine as a control.

The chain combines TRBV28 with TRBJ2-2; D possibly corresponds to TRBD1 (7 bases). The CDR3 sequence is 17 residues long. Trimming cost V 2 bases and J 1 base, with 14 bases left between them. The germline V gene has CDR1 MDHEN and CDR2 SYDVKM. CDR3 in amino acids: CASSLRGQGGNTGELFF. CDR3 bases: TGTGCCAGCAGTTTAAGAGGGCAGGGGGGGAACACCGGGGAGCTGTTTTTT.

The table lists this clone with a few counts. V and J are TRBV7-3 and TRBJ2-2; no reliable D call. CDR1 SGHTA and CDR2 FQGTGA come from the germline V gene. CDR3 length equals 14 residues. V gave up 3 bases and J gave up 4 bases, with 9 bases separating them. The CDR3 protein is CASSFLARTGELFF. The CDR3 nucleotides read TGTGCCAGCAGCTTCTTGGCACGCACCGGGGAGCTGTTTTTT.

The V gene is TRBV4-1, the J gene TRBJ1-2, with 8 bases aligning to TRBD1. The CDR3 spans 15 residues. V was pared by 0 bases and J by 7 bases, with 7 bases of the junction left unmatched. CDR1 is MGHRA and CDR2 is YSYEKL in the germline V gene. The DNA of the CDR3 is TGCGCCAGCAGCCAAGATAATGGGGACAGGTTTGGCTACACCTTC. It specifies CASSQDNGDRFGYTF.

This clone was found once. The chain couples TRBV7-9 to TRBJ1-6; maybe TRBD1 (6 bases). The CDR3 loop spans 15 amino acids. Germline CDR1 is SEHNR and CDR2 is FQNEAQ (reference sequence). V was shortened by 5 bases and J by 1 base, with 9 bases between the two germline ends. CDR3 in amino acids: CASSAGASYNSPLHF. DNA for the CDR3: TGTGCCAGCAGCGCGGGGGCATCCTATAATTCACCCCTCCACTTT.

The chain couples TRBV5-1 to TRBJ2-1; either TRBD1 or TRBD2 may fit D (6 bases each). In germline, CDR1 is SGHRS, CDR2 YFSETQ. The CDR3 has 14 amino acids. V lost 5 bases, J lost 0 bases, and 9 bases lay in between. The CDR3 protein is CASRPGASYNEQFF. The DNA for the CDR3 is TGCGCCAGCAGGCCGGGGGCCTCCTACAATGAGCAGTTCTTC.

The gene calls are TRBV2 and TRBJ1-6; tentatively, D is TRBD1 (6 bases). Trimming stripped 6 bases from V and 1 base from J, with 10 bases between. This CDR3 has 15 amino acids. CDR1 and CDR2 (germline): SNHLY, FYNNEI. CDR3 loop: CASRQGSSYNSPLHF. The CDR3 DNA is TGTGCCAGCAGGCAGGGGTCGTCCTATAATTCACCCCTCCACTTT.

The chain uses TRBV5-4 and TRBJ1-1, with D possibly TRBD1 on 5 matching bases. The CDR3 is 15 residues long. The germline CDR1 and CDR2 sequences are SGHNT and YYREEE (reference sequence). V was pared by 0 bases and J by 3 bases, with 12 bases between. The CDR3: CASSLVGALHTEAFF. Here the CDR3 DNA reads TGTGCCAGCAGCTTGGTCGGGGCATTACACACTGAAGCTTTCTTT.

The chain has TRBV4-2 and TRBJ1-4, with D perhaps TRBD1 (6 bases). CDR1 and CDR2 from the germline V gene are LGHNA and YNFKEQ. The CDR3 has 15 residues. V lost 2 bases, J lost 5 bases, and 12 bases lay in between. The CDR3 DNA is TGTGCCAGCAGCCAAAAACGGGACATCAATGAAAAACTGTTTTTT. It translates to CASSQKRDINEKLFF.

The rearrangement joins TRBV7-2 to TRBJ1-6, with D possibly being TRBD1 (5 bases). CDR1 is SGHTA and CDR2 is FQGNSA in the germline V gene. Trimming shortened V by 5 bases and J by 6 bases, and 17 bases separated the two germline ends. The CDR3 length is 16 residues. CDR3 sequence (DNA): TGTGCCAGCAGCCCCTCTTGGACAACCGGTAATTCACCCCTCCACTTT. Its translation is CASSPSWTTGNSPLHF.

This clone was seen once. V is TRBV9 and J is TRBJ2-7; the match to TRBD1 covers 8 bases. From germline, CDR1 is SGDLS and CDR2 YYNGEE. V was clipped by 3 bases and J by 5 bases; unmatched bases: 10. There are 15 residues in the CDR3. This CDR3 is CASSALDRVSHEQYF. In nucleotides, the CDR3 is TGTGCCAGCAGCGCACTGGACAGGGTCAGCCACGAGCAGTACTTC.

The chain is built from TRBV3-1 (or the pseudogene TRBV3-2) and TRBJ2-7; D is perhaps TRBD2 (5 bases). Trimming stripped 0 bases from V and 0 bases from J, with 18 bases between. The CDR3 loop spans 18 amino acids. Germline assignment: CDR1 LGHDT and CDR2 YNNKEL (reference sequence). DNA for the CDR3: TGTGCCAGCAGCCAAGATCGGGGAACCTTCTCGAGCTCCTACGAGCAGTACTTC. Translating it yields CASSQDRGTFSSSYEQYF.

This chain uses TRBV14 with TRBJ2-7, with TRBD2 identical over 13 bases. Germline loops: CDR1 SGHDN, CDR2 FVKESK. The V and J ends lost 4 bases and 6 bases, in that order; junction bases with no gene match: 15. This CDR3 is 18 amino acids long. CDR3 DNA: TGTGCCAGCAGCCCACCGGGACTAGCGGGACTAGTTCCGGGCGAGCAGTACTTC. The encoded protein is CASSPPGLAGLVPGEQYF.

The chain couples TRBV6-1 to TRBJ1-1; D not certain. This CDR3 comprises 15 residues. Trimming took 1 base from V and 2 from J, leaving 11 bases between them. Germline loops: CDR1 MNHNS, CDR2 SASEGT. For the CDR3, the DNA is TGTGCCAGCAGTGAAGGATACAGATCAAACACTGAAGCTTTCTTT. Translating it yields CASSEGYRSNTEAFF.

V is TRBV7-3 and J is TRBJ2-1, with D possibly TRBD1 on 5 matching bases. V was cut by 4 bases and J by 7 bases, with 11 bases left in between. Germline V gene sequence: CDR1 SGHTA, CDR2 FQGTGA. The CDR3 extends over 13 amino acids. CDR3 sequence reads: CASSSDRQNEQFF. Written as DNA, the CDR3 is TGTGCCAGCAGCTCTGACAGACAGAATGAGCAGTTCTTC.

This clone has only one observation. The chain has TRBV9 and TRBJ1-2, with D uncertain. The V end lost 3 bases, the J end lost 5 bases, and 14 bases lay between the germline ends. The germline V gene has CDR1 SGDLS and CDR2 YYNGEE. This CDR3 has 14 residues. The CDR3 nucleotides are TGTGCCAGCAGCGGGAGTGAGGCGGCGTATGGCTACACCTTC. This codes for CASSGSEAAYGYTF. Together with reference TRBV9 and TRBJ1-2, the CDR3 gives the full variable domain: DSGVTQTPKHLITATGQRVTLRCSPRSGDLSVYWYQQSLDQGLQFLIQYYNGEERAKGNILERFSAQQFPDLHSELNLSSLELGDSALYFCASSGSEAAYGYTFGSGTRLTVV.

This chain links TRBV11-3 with TRBJ2-5, with 9 positions matching TRBD2. Trimming cost V 1 base and J 3 bases; bases outside gene matches: 3. Germline CDR1 and CDR2: SGHNT and YENEEA. The CDR3 spans 15 residues. The CDR3 nucleotides are TGTGCCAGCAGCTTAGGGGGCGGGAGGGAAGAGACCCAGTACTTC. Protein product: CASSLGGGREETQYF. Drawing the rest from reference TRBV11-3 and TRBJ2-5, the complete variable domain is EAGVVQSPRYKIIEKKQPVAFWCNPISGHNTLYWYLQNLGQGPELLIRYENEEAVDDSQLPKDRFSAERLKGVDSTLKIQPAELGDSAVYLCASSLGGGREETQYFGPGTRLLVL.

V is TRBV10-2 and J is TRBJ2-3; 9 bases align to TRBD1. With V trimmed by 7 bases and J by 4 bases, 3 bases remained unmatched. Germline V lookup: CDR1 WSHSY, CDR2 SAAADI. The CDR3 is 13 residues long. The CDR3 DNA reads TGCGCCAGCAAGGACAGGGGAGCAGATACGCAGTATTTT. Translated: CASKDRGADTQYF.

This sequence joins TRBV7-2 and TRBJ2-3; a weak D match, TRBD1 (5 bases). CDR3 length: 14 amino acids. The germline gives CDR1 SGHTA, CDR2 FQGNSA. V lost 4 bases to trimming and J lost 9 bases, with 17 bases between them. The CDR3 nucleotides read TGTGCCAGCAGCTCTACTACCAGGGTCGGGACGCAGTATTTT. Translated, it gives CASSSTTRVGTQYF.

The rearrangement joins TRBV5-4 to TRBJ1-5; maybe TRBD1 (5 bases). Trimming removed 4 bases from V and 5 bases from J, with 19 bases in between. The CDR3 sequence is 16 residues long. The germline V gene encodes CDR1 SGHNT and CDR2 YYREEE (reference sequence). The CDR3 here is CASSPPSGQGDQPQHF. Here the CDR3 DNA reads TGTGCCAGCAGCCCGCCTTCGGGGCAGGGAGATCAGCCCCAGCATTTT. Supplemented by reference TRBV5-4 and TRBJ1-5, the full variable domain reads ETGVTQSPTHLIKTRGQQVTLRCSSQSGHNTVSWYQQALGQGPQFIFQYYREEENGRGNFPPRFSGLQFPNYSSELNVNALELDDSALYLCASSPPSGQGDQPQHFGDGTRLSIL.

This chain connects TRBV6-5 to TRBJ1-6; D is uncertain. V shed 10 bases and J shed 1 base, with 8 bases lying between them. The CDR3 is 13 amino acids. Germline V gene sequence: CDR1 MNHEY, CDR2 SVGAGI. CDR3 in DNA: TGTGCCACCCGTGGGTCCTATAATTCACCCCTCCACTTT. Translation: CATRGSYNSPLHF.

The chain is built from TRBV6-2 or TRBV6-3 and TRBJ2-2, with 8 nucleotides matching TRBD2. Germline CDR1 reads MNHEY; CDR2 reads SVGEGT. The CDR3 runs 15 residues. V shed 5 bases and J 3 bases; nucleotides not matched to a gene: 5. Here the CDR3 reads CASSRSTSDTGELFF. The CDR3 DNA reads TGTGCCAGCAGTAGGTCGACTAGCGACACCGGGGAGCTGTTTTTT.